These T cell receptor beta chains were read from a single sample in a study of vaccination effects on CD4 cells after COVID-19. For these TCRs, the target antigens are not known. The method was immunoSEQ multiplex PCR; TCRdb's version includes in-frame clones alone and lacks a portion of them. The sample comprises 55,000 to 90,000 clones, about 69% of which are singletons, and about 5% rests with the top ten. This sample comprised CD4+ T cells from PBMCs cultured with HIV peptides, obtained before COVID-19 vaccination. All receptors come from a human donor who had a prior SARS-CoV-2 infection. The CDR3 runs from the conserved cysteine through the conserved F or W. Each record gives: J gene, V gene, clone size, D gene, CDR3 protein, CDR3 DNA. D genes are given only for firm matches. The listing skips clone size in some rows; elsewhere it reads once, few, many or a size class.

TRBJ1-5,TRBV5-1,once,.,CASSLAPSWGQPQHF,TGCGCCAGCAGCTTGGCACCCTCGTGGGGGCAGCCCCAGCATTTT
TRBJ2-7,TRBV7-9,.,.,CASSFPTNYEQYF,TGTGCCAGCAGCTTCCCCACAAACTACGAGCAGTACTTC
TRBJ2-7,TRBV19,once,TRBD1,CASSIGGTGGKINEQYF,TGTGCCAGTAGTATAGGAGGGACAGGGGGCAAGATTAACGAGCAGTACTTC
TRBJ2-1,TRBV5-1,.,TRBD2,CASSRLAGGSEQFF,TGCGCCAGCAGCCGACTAGCGGGAGGTTCTGAGCAGTTCTTC
TRBJ1-6,TRBV5-1,few,.,CASSLGPGEGEASYNSPLHF,TGCGCCAGCAGCTTGGGCCCGGGAGAAGGAGAGGCATCCTATAATTCACCCCTCCACTTT
TRBJ2-7,TRBV30,.,.,CAWGLGYEQYF,TGTGCCTGGGGACTGGGGTACGAGCAGTACTTC
TRBJ2-7,TRBV14,.,TRBD2,CASSQGIGLAGEFYEQYF,TGTGCCAGCAGCCAAGGAATTGGGCTAGCGGGAGAGTTCTACGAGCAGTACTTC
TRBJ2-5,TRBV24-1,.,TRBD2,CATSEASGGNQETQYF,TGTGCCACCAGTGAGGCTAGCGGGGGGAACCAAGAGACCCAGTACTTC
TRBJ1-1,TRBV6-5,once,TRBD1,CASTRQGEAFF,TGTGCCAGCACAAGACAGGGGGAAGCTTTCTTT
TRBJ2-3,TRBV6-5,once,TRBD2,CASWGLAGSLDTQYF,TGTGCCAGCTGGGGACTAGCGGGAAGTTTAGATACGCAGTATTTT
TRBJ1-6,TRBV7-9,few,.,CASSNLDISAQNSPLHF,TGTGCCAGCAGTAACTTGGACATCTCGGCCCAAAATTCACCCCTCCACTTT
TRBJ2-2,TRBV14,.,TRBD1,CASRASGTGVTGELFF,TGTGCCAGCAGAGCATCCGGGACAGGGGTTACCGGGGAGCTGTTTTTT
TRBJ1-2,TRBV6-1,.,.,CASSESGSNYGYTF,TGTGCCAGCAGTGAATCGGGGTCTAACTATGGCTACACCTTC
TRBJ2-7,TRBV6-5,.,TRBD2,CASSRGGLSYEQYF,TGTGCCAGCAGCCGGGGGGGGCTCTCCTACGAGCAGTACTTC
TRBJ2-7,TRBV5-1,once,.,CASSLSTGTRFDEQYF,TGCGCCAGCAGCTTGTCCACAGGGACGAGGTTTGACGAGCAGTACTTC
TRBJ2-3,TRBV27,.,.,CASSPGRKYTQYF,TGTGCCAGCAGTCCGGGACGTAAATATACGCAGTATTTT
TRBJ1-3,TRBV19,.,TRBD1,CASSSRTGPGNTIYF,TGTGCCAGTAGTTCGCGGACAGGCCCTGGAAACACCATATATTTT
TRBJ2-4,TRBV2,.,.,CASSWGRGLNIQYF,TGTGCCAGCAGCTGGGGCAGGGGCCTAAACATTCAGTACTTC
TRBJ2-3,TRBV11-3,.,TRBD2,CASSPWTSGTDTQYF,TGTGCCAGCAGCCCCTGGACTAGCGGCACAGATACGCAGTATTTT
TRBJ2-5,TRBV7-2,.,.,CASSLANPKAGGTQYF,TGTGCCAGCAGCTTAGCCAACCCTAAGGCGGGTGGGACCCAGTACTTC
TRBJ2-1,TRBV29-1,.,TRBD2,CSVKFRGGYNEQFF,TGCAGCGTTAAGTTCCGGGGGGGCTACAATGAGCAGTTCTTC
TRBJ2-2,TRBV11-2,medium-sized,TRBD1,CASSPRTGGNTGELFF,TGTGCCAGCAGCCCGAGGACAGGGGGCAACACCGGGGAGCTGTTTTTT
TRBJ2-1,TRBV25-1,.,TRBD1,CASNGRTGGINEQFF,TGTGCCAGCAACGGAAGGACAGGGGGTATCAATGAGCAGTTCTTC
TRBJ1-6,TRBV9,.,.,CASSVLTYNSPLHF,TGTGCCAGCAGCGTCCTGACGTATAATTCACCCCTCCACTTT
TRBJ2-2,TRBV7-2,.,TRBD1,CASSPRGQGASTGELFF,TGTGCCAGCAGCCCCCGCGGACAGGGGGCGAGCACCGGGGAGCTGTTTTTT
TRBJ1-1,TRBV7-7,once,.,CASSRDRNTEAFF,TGTGCTAGCAGCCGGGACCGTAACACTGAAGCTTTCTTT
TRBJ1-5,TRBV6-5,few,.,CASSPQTNQPQHF,TGTGCCAGCAGTCCCCAGACCAATCAGCCCCAGCATTTT
TRBJ1-5,TRBV3-1/TRBV3-2,few,.,CASSQGLFSNQPQHF,TGTGCCAGCAGCCAAGGTCTGTTTAGCAATCAGCCCCAGCATTTT
TRBJ2-1,TRBV5-1,.,TRBD2,CASSLWTSGGQGEQFF,TGCGCCAGCAGCTTATGGACTAGCGGGGGCCAGGGTGAGCAGTTCTTC
TRBJ2-2,TRBV2,.,.,CASSEPPGELFF,TGTGCCAGCAGTGAACCTCCCGGGGAGCTGTTTTTT
TRBJ1-2,TRBV10-3,once,TRBD1,CAIARDRDYYGYTF,TGTGCCATCGCCCGGGACAGGGACTACTATGGCTACACCTTC
TRBJ1-2,TRBV27,once,.,CASSLSQGNGYTF,TGTGCCAGCAGTTTATCACAGGGTAACGGCTACACCTTC
TRBJ2-1,TRBV21-1,few,.,CASSKGQVRRDYNEQFF,TGTGCCAGCAGCAAAGGGCAGGTACGACGGGATTACAATGAGCAGTTCTTC
TRBJ2-3,TRBV19,.,.,CASSLTGWTDTQYF,TGTGCCAGTAGCCTGACAGGATGGACAGATACGCAGTATTTT
TRBJ1-4,TRBV7-9,.,.,CASSNAPGGGGGEKLFF,TGTGCCAGCAGCAATGCCCCGGGGGGCGGAGGGGGTGAAAAACTGTTTTTT
TRBJ2-5,TRBV5-1,.,TRBD2,CASSSLPLAGASQTQYF,TGCGCCAGCAGCTCCCTGCCACTAGCGGGGGCTTCTCAGACCCAGTACTTC
TRBJ2-3,TRBV7-8,few,.,CASSFSGYTDTQYF,TGTGCCAGCAGCTTCAGCGGTTACACAGATACGCAGTATTTT
TRBJ2-1,TRBV6-5,.,TRBD1,CASSPGTVPYNEQFF,TGTGCCAGCAGCCCCGGGACAGTACCCTACAATGAGCAGTTCTTC
TRBJ2-7,TRBV6-5,.,TRBD2,CASSQGLGHYEQYF,TGTGCCAGCAGCCAAGGACTAGGCCACTACGAGCAGTACTTC
TRBJ2-5,TRBV3-1/TRBV3-2,once,TRBD2,CASSPGLAGTQETQYF,TGTGCCAGCAGCCCGGGACTAGCGGGTACGCAAGAGACCCAGTACTTC
TRBJ2-7,TRBV9,.,.,CASSANPLDRGYEQYF,TGTGCCAGCAGCGCCAACCCCCTCGACAGAGGCTACGAGCAGTACTTC
TRBJ1-4,TRBV5-1,.,TRBD1,CASSETGENEKLFF,TGCGCCAGCAGCGAGACAGGGGAAAATGAAAAACTGTTTTTT
TRBJ2-6,TRBV19,.,TRBD1,CASGTGPSGANVLTF,TGTGCCAGCGGGACAGGACCCTCTGGGGCCAACGTCCTGACTTTC
TRBJ1-4,TRBV14,.,.,CASSGGMNEKLFF,TGTGCCAGCAGCGGGGGGATGAATGAAAAACTGTTTTTT
TRBJ2-5,TRBV6-5,few,TRBD1,CASSYARGLAETQYF,TGTGCCAGCAGTTACGCTAGGGGGCTTGCGGAGACCCAGTACTTC
TRBJ1-5,TRBV27,.,.,CASRDQPQHF,TGTGCCAGCAGAGATCAGCCCCAGCATTTT
TRBJ1-2,TRBV12-3/TRBV12-4,few,.,CASSSRVGYTF,TGTGCCAGCAGTTCCAGGGTTGGCTACACCTTC
TRBJ2-3,TRBV5-1,.,TRBD2,CASSSRPQTSGHTDTQYF,TGCGCCAGCAGCTCTCGACCCCAGACTAGCGGACACACAGATACGCAGTATTTT
TRBJ2-1,TRBV4-2,.,TRBD2,CASSPLFGSGRSLYLYNEQFF,TGTGCCAGCAGCCCCCTTTTTGGTAGCGGGAGGTCCCTCTACCTTTACAATGAGCAGTTCTTC
TRBJ2-5,TRBV9,.,TRBD1,CASSADRGLETQYF,TGTGCCAGCAGCGCAGACAGGGGGCTAGAGACCCAGTACTTC
TRBJ2-1,TRBV30,.,.,CAWSGEIYGEQFF,TGTGCCTGGAGTGGGGAAATTTATGGGGAGCAGTTCTTC
TRBJ2-5,TRBV5-4,.,TRBD2,CASSLLAGETQYF,TGTGCCAGCAGCTTACTAGCGGGCGAGACCCAGTACTTC
TRBJ2-7,TRBV27,.,.,CASSLSSWGAGEQYF,TGTGCCAGCAGTTTATCGAGTTGGGGGGCCGGCGAGCAGTACTTC
TRBJ2-1,TRBV30,few,.,CAWSSENRENEQFF,TGTGCCTGGAGTTCCGAGAATCGCGAAAATGAGCAGTTCTTC